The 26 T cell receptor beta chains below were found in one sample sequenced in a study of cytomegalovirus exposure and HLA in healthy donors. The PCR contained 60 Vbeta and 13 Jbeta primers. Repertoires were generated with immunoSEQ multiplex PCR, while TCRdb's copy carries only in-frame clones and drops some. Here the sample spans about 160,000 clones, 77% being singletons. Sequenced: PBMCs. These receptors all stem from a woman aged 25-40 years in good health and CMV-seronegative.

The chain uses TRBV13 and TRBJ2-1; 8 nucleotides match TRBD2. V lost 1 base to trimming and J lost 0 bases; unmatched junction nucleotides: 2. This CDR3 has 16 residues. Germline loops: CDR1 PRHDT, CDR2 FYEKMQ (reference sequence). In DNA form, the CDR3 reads TGTGCCAGCAGCTTAGCGGGAGGGAGCTCCTACAATGAGCAGTTCTTC. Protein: CASSLAGGSSYNEQFF.

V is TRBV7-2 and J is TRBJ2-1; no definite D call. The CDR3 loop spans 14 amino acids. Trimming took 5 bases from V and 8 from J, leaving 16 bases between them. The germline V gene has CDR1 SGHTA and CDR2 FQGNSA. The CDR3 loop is CASSPSNNQDEQFF. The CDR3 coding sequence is TGTGCCAGCAGCCCCTCGAACAATCAGGATGAGCAGTTCTTC. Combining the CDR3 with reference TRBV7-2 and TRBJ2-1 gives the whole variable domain GAGVSQSPSNKVTEKGKDVELRCDPISGHTALYWYRQSLGQGLEFLIYFQGNSAPDKSGLPSDRFSAERTGGSVSTLTIQRTQQEDSAVYLCASSPSNNQDEQFFGPGTRLTVL.

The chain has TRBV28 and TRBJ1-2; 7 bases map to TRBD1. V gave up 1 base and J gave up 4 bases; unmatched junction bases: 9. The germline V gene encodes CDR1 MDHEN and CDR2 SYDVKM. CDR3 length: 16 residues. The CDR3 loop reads CASSLSYYRGGYGYTF. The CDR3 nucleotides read TGTGCCAGCAGTTTATCCTACTACAGGGGTGGCTATGGCTACACCTTC.

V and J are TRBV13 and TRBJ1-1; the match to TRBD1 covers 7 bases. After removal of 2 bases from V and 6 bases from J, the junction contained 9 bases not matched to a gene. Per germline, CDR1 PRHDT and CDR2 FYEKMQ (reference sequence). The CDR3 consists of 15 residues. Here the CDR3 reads CASSLYWDSKPEAFF. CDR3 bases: TGTGCCAGCAGCTTATACTGGGACAGCAAGCCTGAAGCTTTCTTT. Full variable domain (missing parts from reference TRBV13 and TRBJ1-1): AAGVIQSPRHLIKEKRETATLKCYPIPRHDTVYWYQQGPGQDPQFLISFYEKMQSDKGSIPDRFSAQQFSDYHSELNMSSLELGDSALYFCASSLYWDSKPEAFFGQGTRLTVV.

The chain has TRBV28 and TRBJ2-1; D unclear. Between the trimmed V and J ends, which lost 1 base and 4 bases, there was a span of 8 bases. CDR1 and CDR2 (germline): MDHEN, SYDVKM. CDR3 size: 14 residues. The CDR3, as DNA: TGTGCCAGCAGTTTATTTTCCCTTTACAATGAGCAGTTCTTC. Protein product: CASSLFSLYNEQFF.

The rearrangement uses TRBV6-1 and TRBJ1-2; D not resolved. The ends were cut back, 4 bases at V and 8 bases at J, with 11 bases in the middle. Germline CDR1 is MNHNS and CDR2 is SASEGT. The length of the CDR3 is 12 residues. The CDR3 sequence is CASSVSLRGYTF. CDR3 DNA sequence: TGTGCCAGCAGTGTGTCCCTGCGAGGCTACACCTTC.

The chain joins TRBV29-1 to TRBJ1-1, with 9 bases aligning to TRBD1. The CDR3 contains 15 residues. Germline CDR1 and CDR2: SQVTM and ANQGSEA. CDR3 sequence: CGCTGGEVVNTEAFF. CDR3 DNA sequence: TGCGGATGCACAGGGGGCGAAGTAGTGAACACTGAAGCTTTCTTT.

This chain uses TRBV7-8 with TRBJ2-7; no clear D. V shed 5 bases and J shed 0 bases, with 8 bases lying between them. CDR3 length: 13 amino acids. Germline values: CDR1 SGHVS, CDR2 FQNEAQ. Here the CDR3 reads CASSGLSSYEQYF. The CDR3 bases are TGTGCCAGCAGCGGGCTTAGCTCCTACGAGCAGTACTTC.

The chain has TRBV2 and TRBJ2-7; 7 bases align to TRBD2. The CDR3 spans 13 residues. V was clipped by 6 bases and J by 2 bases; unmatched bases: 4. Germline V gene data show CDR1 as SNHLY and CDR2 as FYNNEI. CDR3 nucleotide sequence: TGTGCCAGCAGCGGGGCGGGGGCCTACGAGCAGTACTTC. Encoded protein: CASSGAGAYEQYF.

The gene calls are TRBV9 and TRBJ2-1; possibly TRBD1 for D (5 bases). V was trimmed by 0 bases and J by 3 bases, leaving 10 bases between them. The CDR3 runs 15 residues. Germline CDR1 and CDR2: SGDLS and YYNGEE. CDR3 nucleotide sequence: TGTGCCAGCAGCGTAGGGGGCGGATTCTACAATGAGCAGTTCTTC. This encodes CASSVGGGFYNEQFF.

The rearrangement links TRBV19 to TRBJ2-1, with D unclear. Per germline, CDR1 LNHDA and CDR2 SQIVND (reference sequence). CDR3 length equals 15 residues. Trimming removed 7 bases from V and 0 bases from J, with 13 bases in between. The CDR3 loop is CASTPRLSSYNEQFF. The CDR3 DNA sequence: TGTGCCAGTACCCCGAGATTAAGCTCCTACAATGAGCAGTTCTTC.

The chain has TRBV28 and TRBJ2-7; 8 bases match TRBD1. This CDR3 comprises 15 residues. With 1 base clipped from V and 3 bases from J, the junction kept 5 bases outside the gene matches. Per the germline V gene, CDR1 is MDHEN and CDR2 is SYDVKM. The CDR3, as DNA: TGTGCCAGCAGTTTATTGGACAGGGTAAACTACGAGCAGTACTTC. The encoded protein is CASSLLDRVNYEQYF.

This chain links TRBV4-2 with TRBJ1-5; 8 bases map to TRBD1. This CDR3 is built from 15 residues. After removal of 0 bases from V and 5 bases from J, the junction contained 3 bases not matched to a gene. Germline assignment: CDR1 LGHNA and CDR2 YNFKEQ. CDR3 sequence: CASSQETGADQPQHF. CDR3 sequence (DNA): TGTGCCAGCAGCCAAGAGACAGGGGCCGATCAGCCCCAGCATTTT.

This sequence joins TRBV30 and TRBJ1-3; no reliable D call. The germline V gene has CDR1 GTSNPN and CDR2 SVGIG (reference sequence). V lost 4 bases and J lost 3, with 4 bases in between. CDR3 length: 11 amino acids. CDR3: CAWTGGNTIYF. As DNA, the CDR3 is TGTGCCTGGACAGGTGGAAACACCATATATTTT.

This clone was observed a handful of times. The CDR3 sequence is CASRKTGLKDEQYF. In DNA, the CDR3 is TGTGCCAGTAGGAAAACTGGACTAAAGGACGAGCAGTACTTC. The chain employs TRBV19 and TRBJ2-7; tentatively, D is TRBD2 (6 bases). The CDR3 runs to 14 residues. Germline-derived CDR1 and CDR2 are LNHDA and SQIVND (reference sequence). V dropped 6 bases and J dropped 5 bases, with 17 bases sitting between them.

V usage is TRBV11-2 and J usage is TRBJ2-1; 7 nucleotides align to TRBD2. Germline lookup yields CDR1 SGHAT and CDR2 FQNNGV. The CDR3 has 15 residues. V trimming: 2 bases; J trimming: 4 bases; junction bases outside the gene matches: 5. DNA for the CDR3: TGTGCCAGCAGCTTACTTGGGGGGGGTTACAATGAGCAGTTCTTC. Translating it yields CASSLLGGGYNEQFF.

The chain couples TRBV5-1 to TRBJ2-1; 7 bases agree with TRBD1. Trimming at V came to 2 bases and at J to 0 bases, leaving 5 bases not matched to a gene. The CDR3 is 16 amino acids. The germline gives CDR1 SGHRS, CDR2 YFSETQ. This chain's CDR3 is CASSLRGPSSYNEQFF. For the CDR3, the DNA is TGCGCCAGCAGCTTAAGGGGGCCGAGCTCCTACAATGAGCAGTTCTTC.

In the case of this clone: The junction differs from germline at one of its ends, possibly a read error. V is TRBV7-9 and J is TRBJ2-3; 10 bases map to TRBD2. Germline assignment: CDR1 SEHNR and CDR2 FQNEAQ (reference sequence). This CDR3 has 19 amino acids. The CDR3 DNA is TGTTCCAGCAGCCACTTTGGTTCCCGGACTAGCGGTAAGACAGATACGCAGTATTTT. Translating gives CSSSHFGSRTSGKTDTQYF.

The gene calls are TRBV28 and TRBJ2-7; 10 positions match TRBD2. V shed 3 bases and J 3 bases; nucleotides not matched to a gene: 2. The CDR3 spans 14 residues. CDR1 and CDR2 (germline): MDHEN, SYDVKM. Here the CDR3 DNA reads TGTGCCAGCAGTTTTCCTAGCGGGAGCTACGAGCAGTACTTC. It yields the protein CASSFPSGSYEQYF.

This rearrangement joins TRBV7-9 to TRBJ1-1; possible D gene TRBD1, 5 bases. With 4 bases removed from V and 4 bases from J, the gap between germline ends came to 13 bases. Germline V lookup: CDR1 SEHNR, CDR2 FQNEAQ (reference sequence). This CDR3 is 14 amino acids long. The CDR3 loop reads CASSSVGRITEAFF. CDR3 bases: TGTGCCAGCAGCTCCGTGGGGCGGATCACTGAAGCTTTCTTT.

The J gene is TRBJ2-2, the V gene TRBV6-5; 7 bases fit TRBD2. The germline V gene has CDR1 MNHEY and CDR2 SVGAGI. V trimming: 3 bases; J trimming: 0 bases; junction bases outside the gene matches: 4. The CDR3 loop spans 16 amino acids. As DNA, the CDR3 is TGTGCCAGCAGTTATGGGGGGGGTCCGAACACCGGGGAGCTGTTTTTT. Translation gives CASSYGGGPNTGELFF.

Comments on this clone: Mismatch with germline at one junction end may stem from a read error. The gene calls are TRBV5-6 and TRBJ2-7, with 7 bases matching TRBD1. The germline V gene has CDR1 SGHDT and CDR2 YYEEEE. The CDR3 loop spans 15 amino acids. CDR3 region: CASSLRGLWDYGQYF. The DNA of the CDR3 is TGTGCCAGCAGCTTGAGGGGGCTCTGGGATTACGGGCAGTACTTC.

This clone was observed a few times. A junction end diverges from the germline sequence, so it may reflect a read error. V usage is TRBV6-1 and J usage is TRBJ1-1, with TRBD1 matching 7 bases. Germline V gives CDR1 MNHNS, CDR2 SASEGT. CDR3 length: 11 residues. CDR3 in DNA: TGTGCCAGCAGTACCTACAGGGGATCCCCATTT. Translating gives CASSTYRGSPF.

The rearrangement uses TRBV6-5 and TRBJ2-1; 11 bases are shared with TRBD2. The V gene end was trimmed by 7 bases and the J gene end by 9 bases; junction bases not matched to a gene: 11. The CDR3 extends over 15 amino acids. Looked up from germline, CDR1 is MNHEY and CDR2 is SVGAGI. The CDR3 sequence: CASTNRASGGFEQFF. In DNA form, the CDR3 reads TGTGCCAGCACCAACCGGGCTAGCGGGGGGTTTGAGCAGTTCTTC.

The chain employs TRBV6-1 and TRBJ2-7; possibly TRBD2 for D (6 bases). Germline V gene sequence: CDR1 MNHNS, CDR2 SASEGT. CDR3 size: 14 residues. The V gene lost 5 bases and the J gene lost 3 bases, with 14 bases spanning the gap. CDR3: CASSLTGALYEQYF. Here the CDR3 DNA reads TGTGCCAGCAGTTTAACGGGAGCTCTCTACGAGCAGTACTTC.

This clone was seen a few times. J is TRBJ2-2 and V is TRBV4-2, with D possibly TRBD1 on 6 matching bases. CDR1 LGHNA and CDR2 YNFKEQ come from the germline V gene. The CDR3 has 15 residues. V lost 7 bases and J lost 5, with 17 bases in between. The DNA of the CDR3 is TGTGCCAGCATGGTTGAGGGACATGGAACCGGGGAGCTGTTTTTT. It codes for CASMVEGHGTGELFF.